A single sample is the source of the 20 T cell receptor beta chains below, sequenced in a study of T cell repertoires in cytomegalovirus infection. The antigens of these receptors remain unknown. TCRdb ran MiXCR on the reads and lists one entry per CDR3 protein. The repertoire has 900,000 to 950,000 distinct CDR3 sequences, around a third of them found once; the top ten carry more than 13%. The specimen was cultured CD8+ T cells from PBMCs, collected from culture after CMV antigen stimulation. The receptors here all came from a human donor in good health (CMV status not recorded). Some clones in this sample may be carry-over from other donors' samples.

The chain recombines TRBV27 with TRBJ2-3; 11 bases map to TRBD2. V trimming: 6 bases; J trimming: 2 bases; junction bases outside the gene matches: 7. The germline gives CDR1 MNHEY, CDR2 SMNVEV (reference sequence). This CDR3 has 16 amino acids. The CDR3, as DNA: TGTGCCAGCAGCAGGACGACTAGCGGGGCCACAGATACGCAGTATTTT. This gives the protein CASSRTTSGATDTQYF.

DNA for the CDR3: TGTGCCAGTAGGAAGTACATGGAAGACTCTGGCTACACCTTC. Residues: CASRKYMEDSGYTF. V and J are TRBV19 and TRBJ1-2; the D is unclear. Trimming removed 6 bases at V and 7 bases at J, with 18 bases between. Germline V gives CDR1 LNHDA, CDR2 SQIVND (reference sequence). CDR3 size: 14 residues.

This chain links TRBV11-1 with TRBJ2-2, with a possible D match to TRBD2 (6 bases). Trimming took off 2 bases at V and 5 bases at J, with 12 bases between the two ends. This CDR3 region has 15 residues. Germline V gene data show CDR1 as SGHAT and CDR2 as FQDESV (reference sequence). CDR3 protein: CASSLRERETGELFF. The CDR3, as DNA: TGTGCCAGCAGCTTAAGGGAACGGGAGACCGGGGAGCTGTTTTTT. The full variable domain, its missing parts supplied by reference TRBV11-1 and TRBJ2-2, is EAEVAQSPRYKITEKSQAVAFWCDPISGHATLYWYRQILGQGPELLVQFQDESVVDDSQLPKDRFSAERLKGVDSTLKIQPAELGDSAMYLCASSLRERETGELFFGEGSRLTVL.

The V gene is TRBV7-9, the J gene TRBJ2-3; 8 nucleotides agree with TRBD2. After removal of 4 bases from V and 0 bases from J, the junction contained 6 bases not matched to a gene. Germline-derived CDR1 and CDR2 are SEHNR and FQNEAQ (reference sequence). The CDR3 consists of 16 residues. The CDR3 sequence is CASSSVAGPSTDTQYF. In DNA form, the CDR3 reads TGTGCCAGCAGCTCCGTAGCGGGGCCTAGCACAGATACGCAGTATTTT.

This chain links TRBV10-3 with TRBJ1-1, with a weak D call TRBD1 (6 bases). Germline V lookup: CDR1 ENHRY, CDR2 SYGVKD. V was cut by 8 bases and J by 7 bases, with 11 bases left in between. The CDR3 sequence is 11 residues long. CDR3 sequence (DNA): TGTGCCATCTCAGGGGAATTTGAAGCTTTCTTT. Its translation is CAISGEFEAFF.

The rearrangement uses TRBV10-3 and TRBJ2-7; 7 bases map to TRBD1. Unmatched junction bases numbered 6, after V lost 4 bases and J lost 3 bases. The CDR3 runs 14 residues. The germline gives CDR1 ENHRY, CDR2 SYGVKD. The DNA for the CDR3 is TGTGCCATCAGTGGCCCCCGGGACAGCTACGAGCAGTACTTC. It translates to CAISGPRDSYEQYF.

The chain employs TRBV20-1 and TRBJ1-5; the match to TRBD1 covers 8 bases. Germline trimming cut 0 bases from V and 4 bases from J; bases unmatched to any gene: 11. The CDR3 contains 17 residues. The germline V gene has CDR1 DFQATT and CDR2 SNEGSKA (reference sequence). The CDR3 is CSARDGAGTGLNQPQHF. CDR3 nucleotide sequence: TGCAGTGCTAGAGATGGCGCCGGGACAGGATTAAATCAGCCCCAGCATTTT.

This clonotype was seen more than once but under ten times. The chain uses TRBV6-6 and TRBJ2-1; 9 nucleotides line up with TRBD2. The length of the CDR3 is 18 residues. Losses at the gene ends were 2 bases for V and 4 bases for J; bases not matched to a gene: 12. Per germline, CDR1 MNHNY and CDR2 SVGAGI (reference sequence). CDR3 amino acids: CASSYPAFSGGPYNEQFF. The CDR3 region has the DNA TGTGCCAGCAGTTACCCCGCCTTTAGCGGGGGCCCATACAATGAGCAGTTCTTC.

Only one count was recorded for this clonotype. The V and J genes are TRBV4-3 and TRBJ2-1; TRBD1 is a possible D gene (6 bases). Germline V gives CDR1 LGHNA, CDR2 YSLEER. The CDR3 covers 15 residues. Trimming left V 0 bases short and J 7 bases short, with 13 bases between. This chain's CDR3 is CASSQDRWQGNEQFF. CDR3 nucleotide sequence: TGCGCCAGCAGCCAAGATCGTTGGCAGGGGAATGAGCAGTTCTTC.

The chain recombines TRBV19 with TRBJ2-7, with TRBD1 matching 8 bases. In germline, CDR1 is LNHDA, CDR2 SQIVND (reference sequence). J gave up 0 bases and V 0 bases, and 4 bases lay outside the gene matches. The CDR3 length is 16 residues. As DNA, the CDR3 is TGTGCCAGTAGTATAGATTGGACAGGGCACTCCTACGAGCAGTACTTC. It is translated as CASSIDWTGHSYEQYF.

This clonotype was counted between two and nine times. V gene TRBV27 combines with J gene TRBJ1-2; perhaps TRBD1 as D (6 bases). Between the trimmed V and J ends, which lost 3 bases and 7 bases, there was a span of 12 bases. The CDR3 has 13 residues. Per the germline V gene, CDR1 is MNHEY and CDR2 is SMNVEV (reference sequence). CDR3 nucleotide sequence: TGTGCCAGCAGTTTTGGGGGGGCCTTTGGCTACACCTTC. This codes for CASSFGGAFGYTF.

The chain employs TRBV15 and TRBJ2-2, with a possible D match to TRBD1 (6 bases). CDR3 size: 15 residues. The V gene's germline CDR1 is LNHNV and CDR2 YYDKDF (reference sequence). Deletions cut 3 bases from V and 2 bases from J, with 10 bases between. CDR3 sequence: CATSSTGFNTGELFF. CDR3 DNA sequence: TGTGCCACCAGCAGCACAGGGTTCAACACCGGGGAGCTGTTTTTT.

This clonotype was seen repeatedly, ten times or more. V and J are TRBV4-2 and TRBJ2-3, with unresolved D. Trimming stripped 0 bases from V and 4 bases from J, with 11 bases between. The germline gives CDR1 LGHNA, CDR2 YNFKEQ. The CDR3 is 15 amino acids. The CDR3 DNA follows: TGTGCCAGCAGCCAAGAAGTGTTGGGTGCAGATACGCAGTATTTT. Its protein is CASSQEVLGADTQYF.

This clonotype was seen a few times. The chain joins TRBV28 to TRBJ2-6, with TRBD1 as a possible D gene (6 bases). This CDR3 has 17 residues. Between the trimmed V and J ends, which lost 5 bases and 0 bases, there was a span of 14 bases. Looked up from germline, CDR1 is MDHEN and CDR2 is SYDVKM. The CDR3 sequence is CASSPGYRDSGANVLTF. The CDR3 nucleotides are TGTGCCAGCAGTCCAGGCTACAGGGACTCTGGGGCCAACGTCCTGACTTTC.

This clonotype was observed a few times. The genes are TRBV4-1 and TRBJ1-6; no clear D. CDR1 is MGHRA, CDR2 YSYEKL, per germline. V lost 0 bases and J 7 bases, leaving 10 bases between the germline ends. The CDR3 covers 15 residues. CDR3 nucleotides: TGCGCCAGCAGCCAAGATGTTGGGCCAAATTCACCCCTCCACTTT. Protein sequence: CASSQDVGPNSPLHF.

This clonotype appeared a few times. The rearrangement links TRBV25-1 to TRBJ2-5; D might be TRBD2 (6 bases). The CDR3 is made up of 13 amino acids. Germline assignment: CDR1 MGHDK and CDR2 SYGVNS. V was shortened by 4 bases and J by 10 bases, with 16 bases between the two germline ends. The CDR3 region is CASSGDFSPIQYF. CDR3 bases: TGTGCCAGCAGTGGGGACTTCTCCCCTATCCAGTACTTC.

This clonotype was seen a handful of times. Here the CDR3 DNA reads TGTGCCAGCAGCCCGGACGGGACAGACCTTTCACCCCTCCACTTT. Residues: CASSPDGTDLSPLHF. V usage is TRBV5-6 and J usage is TRBJ1-6; the match to TRBD1 covers 7 bases. The CDR3 length is 15 residues. Germline CDR1 is SGHDT and CDR2 is YYEEEE. J lost 9 bases, V lost 4 bases, and 10 bases had no gene match.

The chain couples TRBV12-3 or TRBV12-4 to TRBJ2-3, with D tentatively TRBD2 (7 bases). The CDR3 has 13 amino acids. V lost 11 bases to trimming and J lost 4 bases, with 16 bases between them. The DNA of the CDR3 is TGTGCCCAAGGGGGGGGGGGTCCAGATACGCAGTATTTT. The encoded protein is CAQGGGGPDTQYF.

The table lists this clonotype with a few counts. The chain combines TRBV7-4 with TRBJ1-5; D gene unclear. With 1 base removed from V and 0 bases from J, the gap between germline ends came to 13 bases. In germline, CDR1 is SGHVT, CDR2 SQSDAQ. The CDR3 covers 17 residues. This chain's CDR3 is CASSLELGTLSNQPQHF. The CDR3 DNA reads as TGTGCCAGCAGCTTAGAATTGGGAACCCTTAGCAATCAGCCCCAGCATTTT.

CDR3 sequence: CASSLGLPIEQFF. Written as DNA, the CDR3 is TGTGCCAGCAGTCTGGGACTCCCTATTGAGCAGTTCTTC. The gene calls are TRBV12-3 or TRBV12-4 and TRBJ2-1; a possible D gene is TRBD2 (6 bases). V was cut by 5 bases and J by 9 bases, with 14 bases left in between. The CDR3 extends over 13 amino acids.